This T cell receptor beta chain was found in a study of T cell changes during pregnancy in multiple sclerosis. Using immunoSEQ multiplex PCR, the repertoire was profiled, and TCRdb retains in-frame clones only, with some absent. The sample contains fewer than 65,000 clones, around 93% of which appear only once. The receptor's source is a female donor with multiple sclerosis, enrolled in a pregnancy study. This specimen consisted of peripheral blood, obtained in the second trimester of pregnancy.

CDR3 nucleotides: TGTGCCAGCAGTTCCGGGACAGGGGGCAATCAGCCCCAGCATTTT. Translation gives CASSSGTGGNQPQHF. The chain joins TRBV27 to TRBJ1-5; 10 nucleotides align to TRBD1. V lost 4 bases, J lost 2 bases, and 2 bases stayed unmatched. The germline V gene encodes CDR1 MNHEY and CDR2 SMNVEV (reference sequence). The CDR3 contains 15 residues.